This entry describes one T cell receptor (beta chain). Its antigen has not been determined. An end of the junction differs from the germline gene, which may be a read error. In the germline V gene (reference sequence), CDR1 corresponds to SGHKS and CDR2 to YYEKEE. Measured from the cysteine to the phenylalanine, the CDR3 is 11 residues long. The DNA shown is the 33-base CDR3, in frame from base 1. These data belong to a study of OX40 agonist ivuxolimab in advanced cancers. Regarding the complete study: Ivuxolimab was an agonistic, fully human IgG2 monoclonal antibody directed against OX40 (CD134), a costimulatory receptor. The dose-escalation cohort was about 87% male with a mean age of about 58 years, ranging from about 20 to 80. The monotherapy dose-escalation portion (N ≈ 57 patients) of the phase I ivuxolimab trial is reported in the paper. Patients were allowed to have had prior anti-PD-1, anti-PD-L1 or anti-CTLA-4 therapy, and 40% of the dose-escalation patients had previously received checkpoint inhibitors. Of the 50 to 55 patients in dose escalation, about 20 had hepatocellular carcinoma, about 15 had melanoma, 9 had renal cell carcinoma and 9 had head and neck cancer. The point of sequencing TCRbeta in the periphery was to test whether ivuxolimab changed TCR sequence diversity and drove clonal T-cell expansion. Partial responses occurred in three dose-escalation patients: two with cutaneous melanoma and one with hepatocellular carcinoma. Intravenous ivuxolimab was administered to patients every 2 weeks at six dose levels: 0.01, 0.1, 0.3, 1.5, 3 and 10 mg/kg. Points the paper makes about the study in general: Low levels of normalized T-cell clonal expansion were also seen in some nonresponding patients. After ivuxolimab, expanded clones were on average more numerous among CD8+ T cells than among CD4+ T cells. At doses of 0.1 to 3.0 mg/kg, clonal expansion of both CD4+ and CD8+ T cells in blood was seen between baseline and week 6. The antigen specificity of the peripheral T cells that underwent clonal expansion was not determined. In partial responders in the 0.1-3.0 mg/kg groups, normalized peripheral clonal expansion was found to be among the lowest, especially among CD8+ T cells.

The trial excluded patients who had a history of autoimmune disease or were on systemic immunosuppression. In every dose cohort, peripheral blood was drawn for TCR sequencing at baseline, cycle 4 day 1, and cycle 7 day 1. Samples came from an open-label, multicenter, first-in-human phase I dose-escalation trial of ivuxolimab. Adults with locally advanced or metastatic melanoma, renal cell carcinoma, hepatocellular carcinoma or head and neck squamous cell carcinoma were enrolled in the trial. CD4+ and CD8+ T cells were sorted separately from peripheral blood before TCR sequencing. For sequencing of the TCRbeta CDR3 region, genomic DNA was extracted from the sorted cells. TCRbeta CDR3 regions were sequenced using the immunoSEQ Assay. The table comes from immuneACCESS by way of TCRdb, which keeps in-frame sequences with V and J called. Part of the clones is missing from these tables; in studies checked, under half for an unresolved V gene and the rest for unknown reasons. The sample table records about 69,000 clones; about 85% of these occur just once. Around 2.9% of the sample is in the top ten clones.

The sequenced sample was CD4+ or CD8+ T cells sorted from blood, obtained in a trial of the OX40 agonist ivuxolimab. This receptor was obtained from an adult with an advanced solid tumor such as melanoma, head and neck, liver or kidney cancer. The chain is encoded by TRBV5-5 joined to TRBJ2-7; a stretch of 7 junction bases matches TRBD2. The DNA sequence reads TGTGCCAGCAGCTTGGGTCTAGCGGAGGAGTTC. It is translated as CASSLGLAEEF.